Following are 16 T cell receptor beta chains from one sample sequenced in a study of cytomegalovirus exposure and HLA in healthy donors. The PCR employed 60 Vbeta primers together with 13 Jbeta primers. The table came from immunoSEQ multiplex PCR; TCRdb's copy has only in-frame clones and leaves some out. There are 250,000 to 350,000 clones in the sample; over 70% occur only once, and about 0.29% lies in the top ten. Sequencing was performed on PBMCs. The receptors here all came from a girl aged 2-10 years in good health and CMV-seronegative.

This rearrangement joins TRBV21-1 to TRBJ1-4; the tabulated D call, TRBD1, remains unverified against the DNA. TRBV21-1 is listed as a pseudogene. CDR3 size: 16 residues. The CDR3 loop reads CASSASLGAPNEKLFF. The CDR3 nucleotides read TGTGCCAGCAGCGCCTCGTTAGGGGCGCCTAATGAAAAACTGTTTTTT.

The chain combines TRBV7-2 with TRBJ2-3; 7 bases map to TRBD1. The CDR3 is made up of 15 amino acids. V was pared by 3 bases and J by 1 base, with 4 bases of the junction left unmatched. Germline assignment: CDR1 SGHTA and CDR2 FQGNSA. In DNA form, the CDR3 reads TGTGCCAGCAGCTTTGGGACAGTTGGCACAGATACGCAGTATTTT. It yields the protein CASSFGTVGTDTQYF.

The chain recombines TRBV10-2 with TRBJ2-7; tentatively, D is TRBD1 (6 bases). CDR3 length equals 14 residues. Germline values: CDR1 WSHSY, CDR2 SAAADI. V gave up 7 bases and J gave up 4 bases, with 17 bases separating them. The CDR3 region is CASTSTNRVYEQYF. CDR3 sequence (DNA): TGCGCCAGCACTTCCACTAACAGGGTTTACGAGCAGTACTTC.

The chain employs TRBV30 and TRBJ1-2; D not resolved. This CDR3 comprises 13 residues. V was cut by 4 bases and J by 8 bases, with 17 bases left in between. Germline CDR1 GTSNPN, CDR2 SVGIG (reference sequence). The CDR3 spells CAWISLRGNGYTF. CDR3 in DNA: TGTGCCTGGATATCTCTACGAGGGAACGGCTACACCTTC.

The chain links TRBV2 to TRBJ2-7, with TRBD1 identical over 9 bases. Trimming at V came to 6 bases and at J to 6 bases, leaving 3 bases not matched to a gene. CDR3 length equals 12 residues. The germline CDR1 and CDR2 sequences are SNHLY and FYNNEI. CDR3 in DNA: TGTGCCAGCAGGGGACAGGGTGCCGAGCAGTACTTC. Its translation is CASRGQGAEQYF.

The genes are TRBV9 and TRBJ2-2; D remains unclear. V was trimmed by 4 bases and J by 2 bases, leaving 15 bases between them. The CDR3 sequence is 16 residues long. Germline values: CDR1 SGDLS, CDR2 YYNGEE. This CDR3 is CASSPYVTRNTGELFF. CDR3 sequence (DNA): TGTGCCAGCAGCCCCTACGTAACCCGTAACACCGGGGAGCTGTTTTTT.

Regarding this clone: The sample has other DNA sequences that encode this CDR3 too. The CDR3 sequence is CASSVARGNYEQYF. DNA of the CDR3: TGTGCCAGCAGTGTCGCAAGGGGGAACTACGAGCAGTACTTC. The chain is built from TRBV28 and TRBJ2-7; D might be TRBD1 (6 bases). There are 14 residues in the CDR3. Trimming cost V 5 bases and J 3 bases, with 14 bases left between them. From germline, CDR1 is MDHEN and CDR2 SYDVKM.

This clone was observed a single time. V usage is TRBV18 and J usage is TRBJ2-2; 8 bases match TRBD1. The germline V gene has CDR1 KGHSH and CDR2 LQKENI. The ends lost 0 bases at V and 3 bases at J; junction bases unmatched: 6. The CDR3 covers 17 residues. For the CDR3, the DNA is TGTGCCAGCTCACCACCTCGACAGGGGACGTACACCGGGGAGCTGTTTTTT. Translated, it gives CASSPPRQGTYTGELFF.

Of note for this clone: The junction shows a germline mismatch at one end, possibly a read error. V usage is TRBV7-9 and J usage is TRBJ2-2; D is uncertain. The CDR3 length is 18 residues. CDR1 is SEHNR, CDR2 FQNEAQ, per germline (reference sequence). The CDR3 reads CSSSLAFNRSPNTGELFF. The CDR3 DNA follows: TGTTCCAGCAGCTTAGCTTTCAACAGATCCCCGAACACCGGGGAGCTGTTTTTT.

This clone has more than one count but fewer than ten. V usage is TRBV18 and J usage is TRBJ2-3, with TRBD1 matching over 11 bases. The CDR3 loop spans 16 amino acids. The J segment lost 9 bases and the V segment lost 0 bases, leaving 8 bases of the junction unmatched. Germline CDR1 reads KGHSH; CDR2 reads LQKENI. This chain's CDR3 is CASSPPRTGGADTQYF. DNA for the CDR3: TGTGCCAGCTCACCACCCCGGACAGGGGGCGCGGACACGCAGTATTTT.

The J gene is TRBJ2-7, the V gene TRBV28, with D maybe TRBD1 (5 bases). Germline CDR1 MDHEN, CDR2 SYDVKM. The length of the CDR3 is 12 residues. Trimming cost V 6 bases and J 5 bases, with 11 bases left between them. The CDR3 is CASRQASNEQYF. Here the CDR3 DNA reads TGTGCCAGCAGACAGGCGAGTAACGAGCAGTACTTC.

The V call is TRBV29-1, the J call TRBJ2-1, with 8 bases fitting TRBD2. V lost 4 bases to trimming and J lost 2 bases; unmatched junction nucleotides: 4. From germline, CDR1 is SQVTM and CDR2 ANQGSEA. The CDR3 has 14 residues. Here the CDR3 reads CSVASSGAYNEQFF. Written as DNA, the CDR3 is TGCAGCGTTGCAAGTAGCGGGGCCTACAATGAGCAGTTCTTC.

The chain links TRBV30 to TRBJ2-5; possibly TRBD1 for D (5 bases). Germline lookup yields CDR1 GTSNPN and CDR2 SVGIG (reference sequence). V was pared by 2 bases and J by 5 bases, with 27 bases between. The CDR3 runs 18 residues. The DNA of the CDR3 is TGTGCCTGGAGTCCCGAAAGGGGCAGGACCGGGTATTCGGAGACCCAGTACTTC. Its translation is CAWSPERGRTGYSETQYF.

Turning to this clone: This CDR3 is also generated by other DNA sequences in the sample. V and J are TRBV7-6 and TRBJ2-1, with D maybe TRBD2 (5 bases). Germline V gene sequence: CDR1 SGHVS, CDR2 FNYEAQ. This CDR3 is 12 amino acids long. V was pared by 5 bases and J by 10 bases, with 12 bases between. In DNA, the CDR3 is TGTGCCAGCAGCCCGTCGGGGAACGAGCAGTTCTTC. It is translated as CASSPSGNEQFF.

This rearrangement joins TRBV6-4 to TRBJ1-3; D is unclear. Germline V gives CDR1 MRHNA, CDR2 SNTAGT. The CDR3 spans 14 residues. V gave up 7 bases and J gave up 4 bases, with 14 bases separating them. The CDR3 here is CASKVRGVGNTIYF. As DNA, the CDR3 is TGTGCCAGCAAGGTGCGCGGGGTGGGAAACACCATATATTTT.

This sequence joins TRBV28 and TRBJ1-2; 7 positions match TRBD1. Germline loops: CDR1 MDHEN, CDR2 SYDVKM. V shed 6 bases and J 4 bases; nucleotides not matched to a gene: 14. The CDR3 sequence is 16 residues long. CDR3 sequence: CASRSNRDSFLYGYTF. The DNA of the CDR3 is TGTGCCAGCAGAAGCAACCGGGACAGCTTTCTCTATGGCTACACCTTC.